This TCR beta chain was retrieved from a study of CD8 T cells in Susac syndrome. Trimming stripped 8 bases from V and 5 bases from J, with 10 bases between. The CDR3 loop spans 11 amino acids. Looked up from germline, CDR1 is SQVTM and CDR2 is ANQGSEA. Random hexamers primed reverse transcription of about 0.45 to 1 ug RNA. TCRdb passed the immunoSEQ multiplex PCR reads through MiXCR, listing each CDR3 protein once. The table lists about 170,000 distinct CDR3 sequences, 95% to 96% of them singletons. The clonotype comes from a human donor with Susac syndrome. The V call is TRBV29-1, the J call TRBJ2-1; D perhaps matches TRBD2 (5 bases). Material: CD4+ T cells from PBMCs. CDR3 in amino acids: CSSAGNNEQFF. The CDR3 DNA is TGCAGCTCGGCCGGGAACAATGAGCAGTTCTTC.